This TCR beta chain was retrieved from a study of cytomegalovirus exposure and HLA in healthy donors. Points on this clone: Its antigen remains unidentified.

This CDR3 is 17 amino acids long. V was cut by 5 bases and J by 2 bases, with 20 bases left in between. Germline loops: CDR1 SGHDN, CDR2 FVKESK. It was with 60 Vbeta and 13 Jbeta primers that the PCR ran. Produced via immunoSEQ multiplex PCR; TCRdb's table is partial and in-frame only. The sample records 180,000 or so clones, over 60% being singletons. Study results and limitations: Accurate prediction of most subjects' HLA-A and HLA-B alleles from TCR beta sequences was reported. Across donors, most TCRs were seen rarely, yet some public ones were widespread.

This clonotype was obtained from a man aged 50-59 years in good health and CMV-seropositive. The sample comprised PBMCs. J is TRBJ2-3 and V is TRBV14; possible D gene TRBD1, 6 bases. The chain's CDR3 is CASSTLGEGENTDTQYF. The CDR3, as DNA: TGTGCCAGCAGCACCCTAGGCGAGGGGGAAAACACAGATACGCAGTATTTT.